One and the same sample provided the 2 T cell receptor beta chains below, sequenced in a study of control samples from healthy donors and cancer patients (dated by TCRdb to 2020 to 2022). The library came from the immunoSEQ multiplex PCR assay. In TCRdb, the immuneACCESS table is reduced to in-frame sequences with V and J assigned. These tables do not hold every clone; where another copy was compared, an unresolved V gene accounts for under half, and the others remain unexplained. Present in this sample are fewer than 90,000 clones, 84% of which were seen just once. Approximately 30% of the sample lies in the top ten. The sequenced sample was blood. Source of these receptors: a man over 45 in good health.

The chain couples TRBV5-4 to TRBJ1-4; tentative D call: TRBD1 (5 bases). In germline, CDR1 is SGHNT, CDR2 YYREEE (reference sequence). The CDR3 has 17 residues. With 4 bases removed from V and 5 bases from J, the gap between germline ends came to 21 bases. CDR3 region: CASSVGSDMTLNEKLFF. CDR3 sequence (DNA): TGTGCCAGCAGCGTTGGATCGGACATGACCCTGAATGAAAAACTGTTTTTT.

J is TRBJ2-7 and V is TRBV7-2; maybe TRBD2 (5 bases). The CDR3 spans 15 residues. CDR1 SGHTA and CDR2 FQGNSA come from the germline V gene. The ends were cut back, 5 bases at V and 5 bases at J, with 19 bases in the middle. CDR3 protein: CASSILPGVQDEQYF. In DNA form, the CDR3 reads TGTGCCAGCAGCATACTTCCCGGGGTTCAGGACGAGCAGTACTTC.